A single sample is the source of the 9 T cell receptor beta chains below, sequenced in a study of shared clonotypes between healthy human individuals. The naive CD8 subset, CD45RO-negative cells positively selected for CCR7, excluded terminally differentiated effector memory CD45RA+ cells. TCRdb's copy holds only in-frame clones and misses some; the assay was immunoSEQ multiplex PCR. The table lists roughly 590,000 clones, around 95% of them singletons. The sequencing sample was made of naive CD8+ T cells sorted from blood. Every receptor here comes from a woman in her 30s in good health.

The genes are TRBV27 and TRBJ2-5; D perhaps matches TRBD1 (6 bases). Trimming cost V 2 bases and J 7 bases, with 14 bases left between them. In germline, CDR1 is MNHEY, CDR2 SMNVEV (reference sequence). This CDR3 region has 14 residues. The CDR3 loop reads CASSLNPQGGTQYF. CDR3 DNA: TGTGCCAGCAGTTTAAACCCACAGGGCGGGACCCAGTACTTC.

As to this clone: The same CDR3 is also encoded by other DNA sequences in this sample. The chain couples TRBV5-6 to TRBJ1-1, with no clear D. The V end was cut by 0 bases, the J end by 3 bases, with 3 bases between. CDR3 length equals 12 residues. Germline assignment: CDR1 SGHDT and CDR2 YYEEEE. CDR3 amino acids: CASSLGDTEAFF. The CDR3 bases are TGTGCCAGCAGCTTGGGTGACACTGAAGCTTTCTTT.

V usage is TRBV28 and J usage is TRBJ2-1; D ambiguous. Germline loops: CDR1 MDHEN, CDR2 SYDVKM. The CDR3 is 14 amino acids. Trimming took off 7 bases at V and 0 bases at J, with 10 bases between the two ends. This CDR3 reads CASKPSSSYNEQFF. CDR3 coding DNA: TGTGCCAGCAAACCGTCCAGCTCCTACAATGAGCAGTTCTTC.

The chain is built from TRBV5-1 and TRBJ1-2, with a tentative D call TRBD1 (5 bases). Trimming shortened V by 3 bases and J by 7 bases, and 16 bases separated the two germline ends. The CDR3 is made up of 14 amino acids. The germline gives CDR1 SGHRS, CDR2 YFSETQ. The chain's CDR3 is CASSSYGGYSGYTF. The CDR3 DNA is TGCGCCAGCAGCTCCTATGGGGGTTACAGTGGCTACACCTTC.

The chain couples TRBV2 to TRBJ2-1; possibly TRBD2 for D (6 bases). V was clipped by 4 bases and J by 9 bases, with 7 bases between them. The CDR3 has 11 residues. Germline CDR1 and CDR2: SNHLY and FYNNEI. CDR3 loop: CASSVGGEQFF. DNA of the CDR3: TGTGCCAGCAGTGTGGGGGGTGAGCAGTTCTTC.

The V and J genes are TRBV27 and TRBJ2-3; D unclear. The CDR3 sequence is 13 residues long. CDR1 and CDR2 from the germline V gene are MNHEY and SMNVEV (reference sequence). Trimming shortened V by 3 bases and J by 7 bases, and 11 bases separated the two germline ends. CDR3 nucleotides: TGTGCCAGCAGTTTCGTAACTGGGAATACGCAGTATTTT. This translates into CASSFVTGNTQYF.

The chain is built from TRBV7-9 and TRBJ2-1; D is unclear. Trimming removed 4 bases from V and 5 bases from J, with 6 bases in between. The CDR3 runs 12 residues. Germline CDR1 SEHNR, CDR2 FQNEAQ (reference sequence). DNA for the CDR3: TGTGCCAGCAGCTCTCTGGACAATGAGCAGTTCTTC. Its translation is CASSSLDNEQFF.

This chain links TRBV28 with TRBJ1-2; 10 nucleotides align to TRBD1. V lost 4 bases, J lost 3 bases, and 8 bases stayed unmatched. Germline CDR1 is MDHEN and CDR2 is SYDVKM. The CDR3 contains 16 residues. CDR3 loop: CASSSPTGGVDYGYTF. The CDR3 DNA is TGTGCCAGCAGTTCTCCGACAGGGGGCGTTGACTATGGCTACACCTTC.

The chain has TRBV7-9 and TRBJ1-2; no reliable D call. This CDR3 is built from 15 residues. Germline V CDR1 and CDR2: SEHNR, FQNEAQ (reference sequence). V was trimmed by 4 bases and J by 1 base, leaving 13 bases between them. CDR3 nucleotide sequence: TGTGCCAGCAGCTCCCCCTTGGAGGGTAACTATGGCTACACCTTC. Amino acid sequence: CASSSPLEGNYGYTF.